The 7 T cell receptor beta chains below come from one sample, sequenced in a study of blood T cell repertoires in COVID-19. Produced via immunoSEQ multiplex PCR; TCRdb's table is partial and in-frame only. The data show 250,000 or so clones, with nearly 90% seen just once and 3.5% to 5.5% held by the top ten. The specimen sequenced was peripheral blood. The source of these receptors is a woman in her thirties or forties who had recovered from COVID-19.

The V call is TRBV19, the J call TRBJ2-1; D perhaps matches TRBD2 (6 bases). Looked up from germline, CDR1 is LNHDA and CDR2 is SQIVND (reference sequence). The CDR3 extends over 15 amino acids. Between the trimmed V and J ends, which lost 4 bases and 2 bases, there was a span of 12 bases. In nucleotides, the CDR3 is TGTGCCAGTAGTAGACTAGTAGGGGCCTACAATGAGCAGTTCTTC. Translating it yields CASSRLVGAYNEQFF.

The chain recombines TRBV6-5 with TRBJ2-5; a weak D match, TRBD2 (6 bases). The CDR3 contains 15 residues. The V end lost 0 bases, the J end lost 3 bases, and 11 bases lay between the germline ends. In germline, CDR1 is MNHEY, CDR2 SVGAGI. CDR3 in amino acids: CASSYSAGPKETQYF. CDR3 DNA sequence: TGTGCCAGCAGTTACTCGGCGGGACCAAAAGAGACCCAGTACTTC.

The genes are TRBV6-5 and TRBJ1-3, with 7 nucleotides matching TRBD1. The CDR3 totals 14 residues. V lost 6 bases to trimming and J lost 2 bases; unmatched junction nucleotides: 4. The V gene's germline CDR1 is MNHEY and CDR2 SVGAGI. The CDR3 DNA is TGTGCCAGCAGGGAGACAGGGCCTGGAAACACCATATATTTT. Translated, it gives CASRETGPGNTIYF.

The rearrangement links TRBV28 to TRBJ1-4; 12 bases map to TRBD1. The CDR3 runs to 16 residues. CDR1 and CDR2 from the germline V gene are MDHEN and SYDVKM. The V gene end was trimmed by 5 bases and the J gene end by 8 bases; junction bases not matched to a gene: 9. The CDR3 spells CASSTGQGAIWEKLFF. The CDR3 DNA follows: TGTGCCAGCAGTACGGGACAGGGGGCGATTTGGGAAAAACTGTTTTTT.

V gene TRBV4-3 combines with J gene TRBJ1-2, with 7 bases that match TRBD1. The trim removed 3 bases at V and 7 bases at J, leaving 5 bases unmatched. The CDR3 runs to 13 residues. CDR1 and CDR2 from the germline V gene are LGHNA and YSLEER. In nucleotides, the CDR3 is TGCGCCAGCAGCCAGGACAGGTTGGGTGGCTACACCTTC. Translating it yields CASSQDRLGGYTF.

The CDR3, as DNA: TGTGCCAGCGGTTTTAACGGTATCTATGGCTACACCTTC. Its translation: CASGFNGIYGYTF. The rearrangement links TRBV7-9 to TRBJ1-2; no clear D. Germline values: CDR1 SEHNR, CDR2 FQNEAQ (reference sequence). The CDR3 has 13 amino acids. Trimming stripped 8 bases from V and 4 bases from J, with 14 bases between.

V usage is TRBV7-2 and J usage is TRBJ2-5; D unclear. Trimming removed 4 bases at V and 9 bases at J, with 18 bases between. This CDR3 has 14 residues. The germline V gene has CDR1 SGHTA and CDR2 FQGNSA. CDR3 nucleotides: TGTGCCAGCAGCTCAAGTGGCCGAGTTGAGGCCCAGTACTTC. Translating it yields CASSSSGRVEAQYF. Using reference TRBV7-2 and TRBJ2-5 for the parts outside the CDR3, the full variable domain is GAGVSQSPSNKVTEKGKDVELRCDPISGHTALYWYRQSLGQGLEFLIYFQGNSAPDKSGLPSDRFSAERTGGSVSTLTIQRTQQEDSAVYLCASSSSGRVEAQYFGPGTRLLVL.